This entry lists 26 T cell receptor beta chains sequenced from one sample in a study of T-cell reconstitution after alpha-beta-depleted transplantation in children. Unique molecular identifiers tagged the TCRbeta library. TCRdb used MiXCR to reprocess the PCR reads, holding one entry per CDR3 protein. The table records roughly 500,000 distinct CDR3 sequences, approximately 30% of them present only once. The input for sequencing was PBMCs from the stem cell graft donor, taken from the stem cell graft. These receptor sequences come from a human donor who donated a stem cell graft to a child with aplastic anemia.

The chain is built from TRBV7-2 and TRBJ2-5; TRBD2 matches at 10 bases. After removal of 0 bases from V and 5 bases from J, the junction contained 6 bases not matched to a gene. Germline V gene data show CDR1 as SGHTA and CDR2 as FQGNSA. This CDR3 is 16 amino acids long. CDR3 loop: CASSLALLAGQETQYF. CDR3 coding DNA: TGTGCCAGCAGCTTAGCTCTACTAGCGGGACAGGAGACCCAGTACTTC.

This clonotype was observed a handful of times. The rearrangement links TRBV20-1 to TRBJ2-5; TRBD2 might be the D (6 bases). Germline CDR1 reads DFQATT; CDR2 reads SNEGSKA (reference sequence). This CDR3 is built from 13 residues. V was trimmed by 4 bases and J by 5 bases, leaving 14 bases between them. CDR3 amino acids: CSAKAGSSETQYF. The DNA of the CDR3 is TGCAGTGCTAAGGCGGGATCTTCGGAGACCCAGTACTTC.

The chain couples TRBV14 to TRBJ1-2; D unclear. Germline CDR1 is SGHDN and CDR2 is FVKESK. This CDR3 comprises 14 residues. Trimming stripped 0 bases from V and 0 bases from J, with 5 bases between. CDR3 sequence reads: CASSQEGTNYGYTF. As DNA, the CDR3 is TGTGCCAGCAGCCAAGAGGGGACTAACTATGGCTACACCTTC. The full variable domain, its missing parts supplied by reference TRBV14 and TRBJ1-2, is EAGVTQFPSHSVIEKGQTVTLRCDPISGHDNLYWYRRVMGKEIKFLLHFVKESKQDESGMPNNRFLAERTGGTYSTLKVQPAELEDSGVYFCASSQEGTNYGYTFGSGTRLTVV.

This clonotype has a handful of counts. The CDR3 DNA reads TGTGCCAGCAGCTCGCAGGGACAGGGTAACGAAAAACTGTTTTTT. Translated: CASSSQGQGNEKLFF. This chain connects TRBV7-2 to TRBJ1-4; TRBD1 matches at 9 bases. Germline CDR1 and CDR2: SGHTA and FQGNSA. CDR3 size: 15 residues. With V trimmed by 4 bases and J by 8 bases, 8 bases remained unmatched.

J is TRBJ2-5 and V is TRBV29-1; a weak D match, TRBD2 (6 bases). The germline CDR1 and CDR2 sequences are SQVTM and ANQGSEA. The CDR3 contains 17 residues. Trimming took 1 base from V and 2 from J, leaving 20 bases between them. The CDR3 nucleotides read TGCAGCGTTGAAGTACGGGAGAAAGCCTCCTTTCAAGAGACCCAGTACTTC. It encodes CSVEVREKASFQETQYF.

The chain employs TRBV10-3 and TRBJ1-1, with D perhaps TRBD1 (5 bases). The length of the CDR3 is 12 residues. From germline, CDR1 is ENHRY and CDR2 SYGVKD. The ends were cut back, 8 bases at V and 4 bases at J, with 11 bases in the middle. The chain's CDR3 is CAIWGYGTEAFF. In DNA, the CDR3 is TGTGCCATCTGGGGCTATGGCACTGAAGCTTTCTTT.

The sample holds a few counts of this clonotype. This chain joins TRBV5-6 and TRBJ2-1; TRBD1 or TRBD2 may be the D gene (5 bases each). V lost 0 bases and J 0 bases, leaving 10 bases between the germline ends. Germline V CDR1 and CDR2: SGHDT, YYEEEE. This CDR3 region has 16 residues. CDR3 amino acids: CASSLGRGPSYNEQFF. For the CDR3, the DNA is TGTGCCAGCAGCTTGGGTAGGGGACCCTCCTACAATGAGCAGTTCTTC.

The chain couples TRBV6-2 or TRBV6-3 to TRBJ1-5; D unresolved. V gave up 2 bases and J gave up 9 bases, with 14 bases separating them. CDR3 length: 14 amino acids. Germline loops: CDR1 MNHEY, CDR2 SVGEGT. The CDR3 spells CASSYIGERSPQHF. The CDR3 DNA reads TGTGCCAGCAGTTACATCGGGGAGAGGTCGCCCCAGCATTTT.

The V and J genes are TRBV15 and TRBJ1-5, with D unresolved. CDR1 is LNHNV, CDR2 YYDKDF, per germline (reference sequence). The V gene lost 1 base and the J gene lost 7 bases, with 17 bases spanning the gap. This CDR3 is built from 16 residues. The CDR3 DNA reads TGTGCCACCAGCAGAGCGTTGGGGAGGGAGGGCCAGCCCCAGCATTTT. It translates to CATSRALGREGQPQHF.

This chain connects TRBV18 to TRBJ2-7, with 9 bases matching TRBD1. Germline V gene sequence: CDR1 KGHSH, CDR2 LQKENI. The CDR3 is 16 amino acids. Germline trimming cut 6 bases from V and 1 base from J; bases unmatched to any gene: 10. The DNA for the CDR3 is TGTGCCAGCTCTCCTTCTCCCGGGACAGGGTCCTACGAGCAGTACTTC. Its translation is CASSPSPGTGSYEQYF. Variable domain in full (rest from reference TRBV18 and TRBJ2-7): NAGVMQNPRHLVRRRGQEARLRCSPMKGHSHVYWYRQLPEEGLKFMVYLQKENIIDESGMPKERFSAEFPKEGPSILRIQQVVRGDSAAYFCASSPSPGTGSYEQYFGPGTRLTVT.

This clonotype has more than one count but fewer than ten. The chain combines TRBV7-2 with TRBJ1-6, with D possibly matching TRBD1 (5 bases). The CDR3 has 15 amino acids. The V gene's germline CDR1 is SGHTA and CDR2 FQGNSA. Trimming removed 1 base from V and 8 bases from J, with 12 bases in between. This CDR3 reads CASSLGTNLDSPLHF. The CDR3, as DNA: TGTGCCAGCAGCTTAGGGACAAATTTGGATTCACCCCTCCACTTT.

The chain joins TRBV4-3 to TRBJ2-1; no definite D call. Germline values: CDR1 LGHNA, CDR2 YSLEER. V lost 1 base, J lost 4 bases, and 8 bases lay in between. The length of the CDR3 is 14 residues. This CDR3 reads CASSQGSGYNEQFF. In DNA, the CDR3 is TGCGCCAGCAGCCAAGGTTCGGGTTACAATGAGCAGTTCTTC.

The J gene is TRBJ2-2, the V gene TRBV6-1; 8 nucleotides agree with TRBD1. With V trimmed by 9 bases and J by 4 bases, 7 bases remained unmatched. Germline V gene data show CDR1 as MNHNS and CDR2 as SASEGT. This CDR3 has 14 residues. CDR3 bases: TGTGCCAGTAGGGGACAGGTGGTCACCGGGGAGCTGTTTTTT. Translated: CASRGQVVTGELFF.

The chain uses TRBV20-1 and TRBJ2-4; weak D call: TRBD2 (6 bases). This CDR3 has 14 residues. Trimming removed 7 bases from V and 7 bases from J, with 20 bases in between. Germline assignment: CDR1 DFQATT and CDR2 SNEGSKA (reference sequence). CDR3 coding DNA: TGCAGTGTTACCGGGCCGACTAGGAGGAACATTCAGTACTTC. Amino acid sequence: CSVTGPTRRNIQYF.

V gene TRBV9 combines with J gene TRBJ2-3; 8 nucleotides match TRBD2. The CDR3 sequence is 17 residues long. Trimming removed 0 bases from V and 3 bases from J; junction bases left unmatched: 9. Germline V gene data show CDR1 as SGDLS and CDR2 as YYNGEE. The CDR3 nucleotides read TGTGCCAGCAGCGTAGTCCCCAGCGGGAGTGGTACAGATACGCAGTATTTT. This codes for CASSVVPSGSGTDTQYF.

This clonotype was observed a handful of times. The V gene is TRBV29-1, the J gene TRBJ2-1, with D possibly matching TRBD2 (5 bases). The V end was cut by 6 bases, the J end by 6 bases, with 18 bases between. The length of the CDR3 is 14 residues. From germline, CDR1 is SQVTM and CDR2 ANQGSEA. The CDR3 reads CSVPSRTGLNEQFF. CDR3 coding DNA: TGCAGCGTCCCCTCTCGGACTGGACTCAATGAGCAGTTCTTC.

This clonotype was picked up a small number of times. The chain carries TRBV7-2 and TRBJ2-7; TRBD2 matches 10 bases. The trim removed 1 base at V and 3 bases at J, leaving 3 bases unmatched. There are 15 residues in the CDR3. From germline, CDR1 is SGHTA and CDR2 FQGNSA. The CDR3 region is CASSLGTSGNYEQYV. CDR3 nucleotide sequence: TGTGCCAGCAGCTTAGGGACTAGCGGAAACTACGAGCAGTACGTC.

This chain links TRBV5-6 with TRBJ2-1; no clear D gene. V gave up 3 bases and J gave up 9 bases, with 10 bases separating them. CDR3 length: 12 residues. Per germline, CDR1 SGHDT and CDR2 YYEEEE. In DNA form, the CDR3 reads TGTGCCAGCAGCTCCGGCACCGGTGAGCAGTTCTTC. It codes for CASSSGTGEQFF.

The chain joins TRBV12-3 or TRBV12-4 to TRBJ2-1; D remains unclear. V was clipped by 5 bases and J by 8 bases, with 13 bases between them. The CDR3 consists of 13 residues. The CDR3 nucleotides read TGTGCCAGCAGTCGGACGGTGCGCGATGAGCAGTTCTTC. Encoded protein: CASSRTVRDEQFF.

The chain joins TRBV7-8 to TRBJ1-2; TRBD1 matches 9 bases. From germline, CDR1 is SGHVS and CDR2 FQNEAQ. This CDR3 has 16 residues. Trimming removed 6 bases from V and 0 bases from J; junction bases left unmatched: 8. This CDR3 is CASSNRGQGTNYGYTF. The CDR3 DNA sequence: TGTGCCAGCAGTAACCGGGGACAGGGTACTAACTATGGCTACACCTTC.

The chain recombines TRBV23-1 with TRBJ2-7; 9 bases agree with TRBD1. TRBV23-1 is filed as an ORF, its function uncertain. This CDR3 comprises 14 residues. Trimming removed 3 bases from V and 5 bases from J; junction bases left unmatched: 5. The CDR3 nucleotides read TGCGCCAGCAGTCAGACAGGGGGTAACCACGAGCAGTACTTC. Protein product: CASSQTGGNHEQYF.

This clonotype appeared once. The rearrangement links TRBV28 to TRBJ2-7; D is ambiguous. The CDR3 is 13 residues long. V was clipped by 8 bases and J by 1 base, with 12 bases between them. Per germline, CDR1 MDHEN and CDR2 SYDVKM. The DNA of the CDR3 is TGTGCCAGCTCAGGCGATGGTTCCTACGAGCAGTACGTC. Amino acid sequence: CASSGDGSYEQYV.

This chain links TRBV9 with TRBJ1-3; 8 bases line up with TRBD1. The germline CDR1 and CDR2 sequences are SGDLS and YYNGEE. The CDR3 runs 18 residues. V lost 2 bases to trimming and J lost 4 bases; unmatched junction nucleotides: 14. The CDR3 sequence is CASSVQPGQEVSGNTIYF. CDR3 coding DNA: TGTGCCAGCAGCGTCCAACCGGGACAGGAGGTTAGCGGAAACACCATATATTTT. Full variable domain (remainder filled in from reference TRBV9 and TRBJ1-3): DSGVTQTPKHLITATGQRVTLRCSPRSGDLSVYWYQQSLDQGLQFLIQYYNGEERAKGNILERFSAQQFPDLHSELNLSSLELGDSALYFCASSVQPGQEVSGNTIYFGEGSWLTVV.

Only a few counts were recorded for this clonotype. The V and J genes are TRBV4-3 and TRBJ2-7, with TRBD2 identical over 8 bases. Looked up from germline, CDR1 is LGHNA and CDR2 is YSLEER. The CDR3 totals 16 residues. J gave up 0 bases and V 5 bases, and 9 bases lay outside the gene matches. DNA for the CDR3: TGCGCCAGCAGCTCTACTCTAGCGGGTTTCTCCTACGAGCAGTACTTC. Translated, it gives CASSSTLAGFSYEQYF.

The gene calls are TRBV24-1 and TRBJ2-1, with a tentative D call TRBD2 (6 bases). The CDR3 runs to 13 residues. The V end was cut by 9 bases, the J end by 9 bases, with 17 bases between. The germline V gene has CDR1 KGHDR and CDR2 SFDVKD. The CDR3 reads CATSEGGVGEQFF. As DNA, the CDR3 is TGTGCCACCTCCGAGGGAGGAGTGGGTGAGCAGTTCTTC.

The chain has TRBV5-1 and TRBJ2-3; D might be TRBD2 (6 bases). CDR1 and CDR2 from the germline V gene are SGHRS and YFSETQ. The CDR3 runs 16 residues. V was shortened by 3 bases and J by 1 base, with 15 bases between the two germline ends. Here the CDR3 reads CASSSISGLRTDTQYF. CDR3 coding DNA: TGCGCCAGCAGCTCCATTTCGGGACTTCGCACAGATACGCAGTATTTT.